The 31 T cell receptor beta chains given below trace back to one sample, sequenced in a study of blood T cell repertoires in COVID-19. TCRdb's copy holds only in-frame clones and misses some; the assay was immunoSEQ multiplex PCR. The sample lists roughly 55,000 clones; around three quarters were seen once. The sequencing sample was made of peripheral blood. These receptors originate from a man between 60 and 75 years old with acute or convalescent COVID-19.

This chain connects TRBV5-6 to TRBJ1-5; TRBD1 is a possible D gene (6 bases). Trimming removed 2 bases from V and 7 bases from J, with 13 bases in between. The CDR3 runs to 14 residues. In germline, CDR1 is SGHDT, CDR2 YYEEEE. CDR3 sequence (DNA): TGTGCCAGCAGCTTAGGACAGAAAGGACAGCCCCAGCATTTT. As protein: CASSLGQKGQPQHF.

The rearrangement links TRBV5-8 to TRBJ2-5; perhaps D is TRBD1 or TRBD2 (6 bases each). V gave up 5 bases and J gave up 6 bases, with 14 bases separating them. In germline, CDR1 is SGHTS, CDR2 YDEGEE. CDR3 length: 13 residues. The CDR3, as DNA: TGTGCCAGCAGTTTGACAGGAGGGAAGACCCAGTACTTC. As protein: CASSLTGGKTQYF.

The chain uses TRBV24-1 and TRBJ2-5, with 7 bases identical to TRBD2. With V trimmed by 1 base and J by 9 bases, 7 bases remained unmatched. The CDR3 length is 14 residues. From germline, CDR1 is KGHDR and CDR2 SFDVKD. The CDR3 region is CATSDFGRGGAQYF. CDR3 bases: TGTGCCACCAGTGATTTCGGGCGGGGAGGGGCCCAGTACTTC.

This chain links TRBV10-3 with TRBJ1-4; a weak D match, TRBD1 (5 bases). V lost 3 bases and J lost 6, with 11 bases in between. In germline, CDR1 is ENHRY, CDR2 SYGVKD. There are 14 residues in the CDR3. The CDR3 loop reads CAISDSRVDEKLFF. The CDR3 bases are TGTGCCATCAGTGATTCCAGGGTAGATGAAAAACTGTTTTTT.

For the CDR3, the DNA is TGTGCCAGCAGGAACCCGGGACAGGGGTCCTACGAGCAGTACTTC. It yields the protein CASRNPGQGSYEQYF. This chain uses TRBV6-5 with TRBJ2-7; TRBD1 aligns across 10 bases. The CDR3 has 15 amino acids. Germline lookup yields CDR1 MNHEY and CDR2 SVGAGI. The V gene end was trimmed by 6 bases and the J gene end by 1 base; junction bases not matched to a gene: 6.

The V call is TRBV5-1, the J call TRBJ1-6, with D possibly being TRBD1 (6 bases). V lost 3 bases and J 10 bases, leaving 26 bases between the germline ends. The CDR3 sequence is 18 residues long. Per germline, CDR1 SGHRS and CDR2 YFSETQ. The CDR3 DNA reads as TGCGCCAGCAGCTCTCGGACAGAGCCACGAGATCCAAGATCACCCCTCCACTTT. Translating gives CASSSRTEPRDPRSPLHF.

Here the CDR3 reads CASSQGSSGDNEQFF. DNA for the CDR3: TGCGCCAGCAGCCAAGGTAGTAGCGGGGACAATGAGCAGTTCTTC. This chain connects TRBV4-1 to TRBJ2-1; 8 positions match TRBD2. Germline values: CDR1 MGHRA, CDR2 YSYEKL. With 1 base clipped from V and 5 bases from J, the junction kept 4 bases outside the gene matches. This CDR3 contains 15 residues.

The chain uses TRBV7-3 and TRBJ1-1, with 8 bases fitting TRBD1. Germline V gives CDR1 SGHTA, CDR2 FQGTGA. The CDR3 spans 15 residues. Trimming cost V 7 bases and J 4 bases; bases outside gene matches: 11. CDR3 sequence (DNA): TGTGCCAGCAAGAGTACAGGGGGACGGGGCACTGAAGCTTTCTTT. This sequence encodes CASKSTGGRGTEAFF. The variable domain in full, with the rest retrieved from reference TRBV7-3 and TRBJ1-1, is GAGVSQTPSNKVTEKGKYVELRCDPISGHTALYWYRQSLGQGPEFLIYFQGTGAADDSGLPNDRFFAVRPEGSVSTLKIQRTERGDSAVYLCASKSTGGRGTEAFFGQGTRLTVV.

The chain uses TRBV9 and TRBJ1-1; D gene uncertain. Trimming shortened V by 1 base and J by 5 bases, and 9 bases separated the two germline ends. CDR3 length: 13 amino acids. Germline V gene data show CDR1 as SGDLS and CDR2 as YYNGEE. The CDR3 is CASSVIRETEAFF. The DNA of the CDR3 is TGTGCCAGCAGCGTAATTAGGGAGACTGAAGCTTTCTTT.

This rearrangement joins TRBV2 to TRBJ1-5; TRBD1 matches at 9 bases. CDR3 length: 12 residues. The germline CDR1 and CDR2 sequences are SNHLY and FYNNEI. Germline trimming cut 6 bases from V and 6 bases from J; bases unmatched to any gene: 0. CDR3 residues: CASRQGAQPQHF. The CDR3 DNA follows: TGTGCCAGCAGACAGGGGGCTCAGCCCCAGCATTTT.

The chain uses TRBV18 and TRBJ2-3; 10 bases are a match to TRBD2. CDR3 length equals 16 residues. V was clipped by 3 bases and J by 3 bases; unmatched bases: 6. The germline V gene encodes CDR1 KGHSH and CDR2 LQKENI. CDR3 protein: CASSPIAGGRTDTQYF. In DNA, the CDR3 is TGTGCCAGCTCACCTATAGCGGGGGGAAGGACAGATACGCAGTATTTT.

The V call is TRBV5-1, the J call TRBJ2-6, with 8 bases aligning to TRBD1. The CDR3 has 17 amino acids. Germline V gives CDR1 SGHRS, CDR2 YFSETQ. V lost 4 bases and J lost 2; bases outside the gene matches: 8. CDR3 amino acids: CASSQGQGTPGANVLTF. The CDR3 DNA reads TGCGCCAGCAGCCAAGGACAGGGAACCCCTGGGGCCAACGTCCTGACTTTC.

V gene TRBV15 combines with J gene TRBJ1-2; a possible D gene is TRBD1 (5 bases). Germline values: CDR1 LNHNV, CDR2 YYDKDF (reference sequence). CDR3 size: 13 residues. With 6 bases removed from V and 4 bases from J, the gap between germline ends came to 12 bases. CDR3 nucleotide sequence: TGTGCCACCAGAGGGTCAGGGATCTATGGCTACACCTTC. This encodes CATRGSGIYGYTF.

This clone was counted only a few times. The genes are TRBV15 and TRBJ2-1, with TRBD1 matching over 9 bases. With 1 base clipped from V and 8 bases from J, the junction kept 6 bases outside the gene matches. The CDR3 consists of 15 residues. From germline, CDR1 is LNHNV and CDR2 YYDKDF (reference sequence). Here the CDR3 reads CATSRAGTGRYEQFF. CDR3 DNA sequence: TGTGCCACCAGCAGAGCCGGGACAGGGAGGTATGAGCAGTTCTTC.

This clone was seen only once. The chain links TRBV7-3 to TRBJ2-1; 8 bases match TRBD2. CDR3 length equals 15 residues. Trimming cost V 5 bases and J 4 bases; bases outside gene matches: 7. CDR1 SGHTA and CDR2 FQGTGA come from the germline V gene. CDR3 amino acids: CASSHEAGGYNEQFF. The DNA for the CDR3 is TGTGCCAGCAGCCACGAGGCGGGGGGTTACAATGAGCAGTTCTTC.

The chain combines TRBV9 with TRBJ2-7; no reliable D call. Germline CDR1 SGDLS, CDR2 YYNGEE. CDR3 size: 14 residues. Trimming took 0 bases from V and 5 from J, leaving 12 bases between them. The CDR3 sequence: CASSVVGGVDEQYF. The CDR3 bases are TGTGCCAGCAGCGTAGTAGGCGGTGTCGACGAGCAGTACTTC.

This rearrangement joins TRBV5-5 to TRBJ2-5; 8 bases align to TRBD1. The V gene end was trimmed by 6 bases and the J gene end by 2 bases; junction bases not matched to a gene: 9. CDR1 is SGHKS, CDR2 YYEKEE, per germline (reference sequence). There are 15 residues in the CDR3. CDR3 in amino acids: CASTTGGWSQETQYF. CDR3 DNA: TGTGCCAGCACCACAGGGGGTTGGTCTCAAGAGACCCAGTACTTC.

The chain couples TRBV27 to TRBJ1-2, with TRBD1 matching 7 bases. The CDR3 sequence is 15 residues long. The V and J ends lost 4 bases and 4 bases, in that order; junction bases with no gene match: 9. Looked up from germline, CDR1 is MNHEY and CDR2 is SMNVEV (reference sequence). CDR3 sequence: CASSSSGGGGYGYTF. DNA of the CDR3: TGTGCCAGCAGTTCCTCAGGGGGTGGTGGCTATGGCTACACCTTC.

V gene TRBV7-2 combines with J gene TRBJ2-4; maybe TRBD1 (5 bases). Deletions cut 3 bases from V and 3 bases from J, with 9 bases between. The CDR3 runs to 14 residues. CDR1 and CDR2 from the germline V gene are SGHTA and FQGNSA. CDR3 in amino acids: CASSFREVKNIQYF. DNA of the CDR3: TGTGCCAGCAGCTTCAGGGAAGTCAAAAACATTCAGTACTTC.

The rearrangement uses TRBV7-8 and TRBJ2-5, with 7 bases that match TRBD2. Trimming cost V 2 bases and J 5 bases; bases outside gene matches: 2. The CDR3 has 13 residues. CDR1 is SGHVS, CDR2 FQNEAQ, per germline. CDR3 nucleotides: TGTGCCAGCAGCTTAAGGGAGGGGGAGACCCAGTACTTC. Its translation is CASSLREGETQYF. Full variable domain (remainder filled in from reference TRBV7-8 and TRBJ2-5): GAGVSQSPRYKVAKRGQDVALRCDPISGHVSLFWYQQALGQGPEFLTYFQNEAQLDKSGLPSDRFFAERPEGSVSTLKIQRTQQEDSAVYLCASSLREGETQYFGPGTRLLVL.

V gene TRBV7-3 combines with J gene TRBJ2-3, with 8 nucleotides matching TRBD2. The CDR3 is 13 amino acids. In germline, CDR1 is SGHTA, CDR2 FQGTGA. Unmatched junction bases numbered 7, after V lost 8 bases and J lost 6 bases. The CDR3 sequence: CASSLRGEDTQYF. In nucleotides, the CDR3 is TGTGCCAGCTCTCTGCGGGGGGAGGATACGCAGTATTTT.

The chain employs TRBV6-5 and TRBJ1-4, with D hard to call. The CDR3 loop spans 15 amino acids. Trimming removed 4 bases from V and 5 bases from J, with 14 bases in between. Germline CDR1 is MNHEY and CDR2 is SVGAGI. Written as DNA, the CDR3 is TGTGCCAGCAGTTCAGCGCGGGGAGAAAATGAAAAACTGTTTTTT. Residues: CASSSARGENEKLFF.

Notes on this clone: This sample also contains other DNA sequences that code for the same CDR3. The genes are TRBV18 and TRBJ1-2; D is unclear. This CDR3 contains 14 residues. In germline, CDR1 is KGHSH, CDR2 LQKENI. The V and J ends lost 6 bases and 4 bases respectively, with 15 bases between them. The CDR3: CASSPPGKGYGYTF. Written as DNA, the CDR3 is TGTGCCAGCTCTCCCCCGGGGAAGGGCTATGGCTACACCTTC.

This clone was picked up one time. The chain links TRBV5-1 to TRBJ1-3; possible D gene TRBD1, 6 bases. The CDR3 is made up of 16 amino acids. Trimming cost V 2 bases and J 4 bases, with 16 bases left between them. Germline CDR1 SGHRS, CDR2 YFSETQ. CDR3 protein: CASSLDGTPSGNTIYF. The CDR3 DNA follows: TGCGCCAGCAGCTTAGATGGGACACCTTCCGGAAACACCATATATTTT.

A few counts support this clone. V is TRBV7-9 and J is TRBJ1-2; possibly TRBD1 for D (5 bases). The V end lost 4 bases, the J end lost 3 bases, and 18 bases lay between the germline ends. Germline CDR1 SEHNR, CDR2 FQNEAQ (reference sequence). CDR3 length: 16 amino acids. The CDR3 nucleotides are TGTGCCAGCAGCTACTTAGGGGCAGAGAAGGACTATGGCTACACCTTC. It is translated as CASSYLGAEKDYGYTF.

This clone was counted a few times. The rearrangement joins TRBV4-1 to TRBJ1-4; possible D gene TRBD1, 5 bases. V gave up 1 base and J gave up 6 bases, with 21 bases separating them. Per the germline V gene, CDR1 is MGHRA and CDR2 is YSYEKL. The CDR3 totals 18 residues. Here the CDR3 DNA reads TGCGCCAGCAGCCAAGTGGGGCAGGGAAAGCTTTCTGATGAAAAACTGTTTTTT. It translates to CASSQVGQGKLSDEKLFF.

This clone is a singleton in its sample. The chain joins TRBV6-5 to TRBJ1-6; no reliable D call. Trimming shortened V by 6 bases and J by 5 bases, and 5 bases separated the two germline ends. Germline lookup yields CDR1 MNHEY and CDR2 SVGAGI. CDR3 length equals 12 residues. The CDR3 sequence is CASRANNSPLHF. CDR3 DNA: TGTGCCAGCAGGGCAAATAATTCACCCCTCCACTTT.

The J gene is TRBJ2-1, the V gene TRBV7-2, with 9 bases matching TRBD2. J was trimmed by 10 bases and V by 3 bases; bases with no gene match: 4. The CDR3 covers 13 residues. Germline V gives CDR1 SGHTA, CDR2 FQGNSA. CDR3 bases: TGTGCCAGCAGCTTGTACACTAGCGGGGAGCAGTTCTTC. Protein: CASSLYTSGEQFF. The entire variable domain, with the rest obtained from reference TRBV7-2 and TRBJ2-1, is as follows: GAGVSQSPSNKVTEKGKDVELRCDPISGHTALYWYRQSLGQGLEFLIYFQGNSAPDKSGLPSDRFSAERTGGSVSTLTIQRTQQEDSAVYLCASSLYTSGEQFFGPGTRLTVL.

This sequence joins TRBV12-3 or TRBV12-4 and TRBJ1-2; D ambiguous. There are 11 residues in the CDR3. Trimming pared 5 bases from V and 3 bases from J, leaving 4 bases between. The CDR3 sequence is CASSTYYGYTF. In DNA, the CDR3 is TGTGCCAGCAGTACTTACTATGGCTACACCTTC.

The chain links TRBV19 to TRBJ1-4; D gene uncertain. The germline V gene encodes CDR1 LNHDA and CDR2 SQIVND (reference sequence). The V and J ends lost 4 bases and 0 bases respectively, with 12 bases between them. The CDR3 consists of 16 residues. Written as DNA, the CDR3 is TGTGCCAGTAGTACCGGGAACCTGGCAACTAATGAAAAACTGTTTTTT. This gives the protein CASSTGNLATNEKLFF. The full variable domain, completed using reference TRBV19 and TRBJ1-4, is DGGITQSPKYLFRKEGQNVTLSCEQNLNHDAMYWYRQDPGQGLRLIYYSQIVNDFQKGDIAEGYSVSREKKESFPLTVTSAQKNPTAFYLCASSTGNLATNEKLFFGSGTQLSVL.

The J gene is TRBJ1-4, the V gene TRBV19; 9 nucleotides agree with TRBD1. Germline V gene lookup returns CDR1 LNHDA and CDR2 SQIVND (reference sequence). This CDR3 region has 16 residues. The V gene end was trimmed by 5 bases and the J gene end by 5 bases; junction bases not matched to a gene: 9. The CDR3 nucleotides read TGTGCCAGTAGTTTTCCGGGACAGGGATTGAATGAAAAACTGTTTTTT. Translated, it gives CASSFPGQGLNEKLFF.